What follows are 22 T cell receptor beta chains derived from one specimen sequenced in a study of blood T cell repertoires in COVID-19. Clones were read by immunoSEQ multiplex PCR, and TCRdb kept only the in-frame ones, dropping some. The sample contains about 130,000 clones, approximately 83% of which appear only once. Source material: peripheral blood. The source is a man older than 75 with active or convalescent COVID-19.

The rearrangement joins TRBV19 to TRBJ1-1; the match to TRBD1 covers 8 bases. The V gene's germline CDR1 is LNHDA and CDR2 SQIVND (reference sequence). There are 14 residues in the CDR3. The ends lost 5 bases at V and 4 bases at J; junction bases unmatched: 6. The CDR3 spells CASSPQGGPTEAFF. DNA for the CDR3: TGTGCCAGTAGTCCACAGGGGGGACCCACTGAAGCTTTCTTT.

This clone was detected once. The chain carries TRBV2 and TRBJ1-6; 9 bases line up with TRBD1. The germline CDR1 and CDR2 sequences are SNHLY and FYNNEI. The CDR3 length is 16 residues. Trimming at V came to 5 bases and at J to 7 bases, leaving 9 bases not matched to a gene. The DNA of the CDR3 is TGTGCCAGCAGTCTACTACAGGGGGCAGGGAATTCACCCCTCCACTTT. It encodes CASSLLQGAGNSPLHF.

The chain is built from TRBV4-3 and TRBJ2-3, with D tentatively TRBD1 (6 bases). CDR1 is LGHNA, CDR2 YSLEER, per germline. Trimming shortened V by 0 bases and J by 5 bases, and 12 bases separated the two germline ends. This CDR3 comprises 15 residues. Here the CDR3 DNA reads TGCGCCAGCAGCCAAGATCCCCAGGGGCAAGATACGCAGTATTTT. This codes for CASSQDPQGQDTQYF.

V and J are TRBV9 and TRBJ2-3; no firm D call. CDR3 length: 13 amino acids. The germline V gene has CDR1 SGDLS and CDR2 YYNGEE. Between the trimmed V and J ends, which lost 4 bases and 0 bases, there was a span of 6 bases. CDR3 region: CASSLQSTDTQYF. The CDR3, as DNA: TGTGCCAGCAGCCTCCAGAGCACAGATACGCAGTATTTT.

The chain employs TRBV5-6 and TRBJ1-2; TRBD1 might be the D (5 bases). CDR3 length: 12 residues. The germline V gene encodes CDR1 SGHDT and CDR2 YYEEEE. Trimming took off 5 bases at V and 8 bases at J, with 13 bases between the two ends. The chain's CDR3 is CASSSLGLGYTF. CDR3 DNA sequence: TGTGCCAGCAGTAGCCTGGGGCTCGGCTACACCTTC.

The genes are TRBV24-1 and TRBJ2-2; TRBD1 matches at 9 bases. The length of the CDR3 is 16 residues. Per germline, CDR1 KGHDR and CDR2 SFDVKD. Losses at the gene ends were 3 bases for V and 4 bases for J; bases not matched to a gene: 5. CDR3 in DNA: TGTGCCACCAGTGATCCGGGACAGGGAGCCACCGGGGAGCTGTTTTTT. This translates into CATSDPGQGATGELFF.

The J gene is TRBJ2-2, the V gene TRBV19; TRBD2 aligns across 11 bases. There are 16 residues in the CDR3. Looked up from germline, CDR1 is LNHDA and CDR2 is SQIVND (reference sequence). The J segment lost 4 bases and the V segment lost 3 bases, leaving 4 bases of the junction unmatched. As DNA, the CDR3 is TGTGCCAGTAGTATTCGACTAGCGGGACGCACCGGGGAGCTGTTTTTT. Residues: CASSIRLAGRTGELFF.

The CDR3 sequence is CASSSTGGIGETQYF. The CDR3, as DNA: TGTGCCAGCAGCTCGACAGGGGGTATAGGAGAGACCCAGTACTTC. The rearrangement uses TRBV7-9 and TRBJ2-5, with 9 bases lining up with TRBD1. The V gene end was trimmed by 4 bases and the J gene end by 4 bases; junction bases not matched to a gene: 7. The CDR3 loop spans 15 amino acids. The germline V gene encodes CDR1 SEHNR and CDR2 FQNEAQ (reference sequence). Supplemented by reference TRBV7-9 and TRBJ2-5, the full variable domain reads DTGVSQNPRHKITKRGQNVTFRCDPISEHNRLYWYRQTLGQGPEFLTYFQNEAQLEKSRLLSDRFSAERPKGSFSTLEIQRTEQGDSAMYLCASSSTGGIGETQYFGPGTRLLVL.

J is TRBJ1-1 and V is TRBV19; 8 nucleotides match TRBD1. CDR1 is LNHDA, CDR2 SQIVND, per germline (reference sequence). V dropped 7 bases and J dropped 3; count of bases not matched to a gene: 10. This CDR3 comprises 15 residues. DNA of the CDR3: TGTGCCAGTACCCCAGGGGGCACTGGGGACACTGAAGCTTTCTTT. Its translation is CASTPGGTGDTEAFF.

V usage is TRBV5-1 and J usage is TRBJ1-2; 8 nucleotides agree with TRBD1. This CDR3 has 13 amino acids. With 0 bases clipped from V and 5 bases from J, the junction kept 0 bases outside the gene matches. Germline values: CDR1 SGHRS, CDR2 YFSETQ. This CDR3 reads CASSLGDRYGYTF. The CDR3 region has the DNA TGCGCCAGCAGCTTGGGGGACAGGTATGGCTACACCTTC. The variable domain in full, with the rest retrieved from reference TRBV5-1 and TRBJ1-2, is KAGVTQTPRYLIKTRGQQVTLSCSPISGHRSVSWYQQTPGQGLQFLFEYFSETQRNKGNFPGRFSGRQFSNSRSEMNVSTLELGDSALYLCASSLGDRYGYTFGSGTRLTVV.

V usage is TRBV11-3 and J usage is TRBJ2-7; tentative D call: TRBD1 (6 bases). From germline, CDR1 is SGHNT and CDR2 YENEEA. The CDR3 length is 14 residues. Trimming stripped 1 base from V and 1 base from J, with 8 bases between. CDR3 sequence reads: CASSLGRGSYEQYF. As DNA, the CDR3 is TGTGCCAGCAGCTTAGGCAGGGGATCCTACGAGCAGTACTTC.

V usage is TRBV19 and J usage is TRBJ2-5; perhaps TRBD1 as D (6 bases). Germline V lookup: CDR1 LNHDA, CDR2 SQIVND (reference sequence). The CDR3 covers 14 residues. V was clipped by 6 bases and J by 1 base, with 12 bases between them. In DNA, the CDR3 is TGTGCCAGTAGCATAAGGACAGTCCAAGAGACCCAGTACTTC. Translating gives CASSIRTVQETQYF.

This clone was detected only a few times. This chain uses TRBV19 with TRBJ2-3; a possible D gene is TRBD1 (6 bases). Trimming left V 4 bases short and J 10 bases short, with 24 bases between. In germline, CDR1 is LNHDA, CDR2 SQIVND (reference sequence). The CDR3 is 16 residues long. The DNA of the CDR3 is TGTGCCAGTAGTACCCGGGACAAGGTTCCCGTCGGGGCGCAGTATTTT. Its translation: CASSTRDKVPVGAQYF.

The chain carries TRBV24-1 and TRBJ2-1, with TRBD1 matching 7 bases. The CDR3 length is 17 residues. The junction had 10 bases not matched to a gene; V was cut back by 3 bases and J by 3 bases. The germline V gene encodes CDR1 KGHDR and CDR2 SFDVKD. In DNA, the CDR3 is TGTGCCACCAGTGATCTGGCCAGAGGGGGCCGCTACAATGAGCAGTTCTTC. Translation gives CATSDLARGGRYNEQFF.

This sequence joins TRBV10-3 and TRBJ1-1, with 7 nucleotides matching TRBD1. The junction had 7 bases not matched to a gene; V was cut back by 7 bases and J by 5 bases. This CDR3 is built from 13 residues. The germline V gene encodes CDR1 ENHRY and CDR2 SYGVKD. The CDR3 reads CAIMQTGWTEAFF. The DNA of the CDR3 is TGTGCCATCATGCAGACAGGGTGGACTGAAGCTTTCTTT.

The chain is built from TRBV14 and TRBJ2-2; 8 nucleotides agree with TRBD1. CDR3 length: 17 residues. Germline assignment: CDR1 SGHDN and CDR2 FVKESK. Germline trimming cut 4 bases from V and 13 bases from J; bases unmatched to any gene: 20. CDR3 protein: CASSLTQGGQEKVSLFF. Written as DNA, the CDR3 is TGTGCCAGCAGCCTCACCCAGGGGGGACAGGAGAAGGTGTCGCTGTTTTTT.

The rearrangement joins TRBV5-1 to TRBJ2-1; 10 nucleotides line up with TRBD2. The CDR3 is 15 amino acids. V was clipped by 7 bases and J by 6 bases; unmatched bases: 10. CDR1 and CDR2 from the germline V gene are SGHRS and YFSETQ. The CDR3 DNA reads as TGCGCCAGCTGCAAAACTAGCGGGGTAGGCAATGAGCAGTTCTTC. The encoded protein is CASCKTSGVGNEQFF.

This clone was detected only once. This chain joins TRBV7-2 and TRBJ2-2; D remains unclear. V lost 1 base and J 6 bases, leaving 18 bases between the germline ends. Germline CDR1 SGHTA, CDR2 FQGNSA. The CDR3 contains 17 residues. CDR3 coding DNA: TGTGCCAGCAGCTTAGGAGGCGAGTTTTCTGGGTCCGGGGAGCTGTTTTTT. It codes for CASSLGGEFSGSGELFF.

This CDR3 reads CASSTGARGEQFF. The CDR3 DNA reads TGTGCCAGCAGCACAGGCGCGAGGGGGGAGCAGTTCTTC. The chain joins TRBV27 to TRBJ2-1; the D gene is possibly TRBD1 (6 bases). Germline CDR1 and CDR2: MNHEY and SMNVEV (reference sequence). V lost 6 bases, J lost 10 bases, and 16 bases lay in between. There are 13 residues in the CDR3.

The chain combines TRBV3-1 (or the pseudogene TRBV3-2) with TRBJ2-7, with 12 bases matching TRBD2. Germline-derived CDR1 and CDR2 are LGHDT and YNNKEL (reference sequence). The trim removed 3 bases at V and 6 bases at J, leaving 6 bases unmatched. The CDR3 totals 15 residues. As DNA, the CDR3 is TGTGCCAGCAGCCACTCTAGCGGGGGGGTGTTCGAGCAGTACTTC. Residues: CASSHSSGGVFEQYF.

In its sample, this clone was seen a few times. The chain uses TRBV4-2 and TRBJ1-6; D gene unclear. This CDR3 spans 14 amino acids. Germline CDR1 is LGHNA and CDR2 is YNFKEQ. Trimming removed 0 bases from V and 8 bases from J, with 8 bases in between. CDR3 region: CASSQDGKDSPLHF. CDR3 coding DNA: TGTGCCAGCAGCCAAGACGGGAAGGATTCACCCCTCCACTTT.

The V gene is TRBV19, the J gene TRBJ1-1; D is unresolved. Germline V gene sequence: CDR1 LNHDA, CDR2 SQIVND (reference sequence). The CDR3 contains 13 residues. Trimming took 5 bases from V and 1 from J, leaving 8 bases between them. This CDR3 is CASSFRENTEAFF. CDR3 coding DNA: TGTGCCAGTAGTTTCCGGGAGAACACTGAAGCTTTCTTT.